What follows are 25 T cell receptor beta chains derived from one specimen sequenced in a study of shared T cell receptors in the human thymus. Assay: immunoSEQ multiplex PCR; the TCRdb copy retains only in-frame clones and omits some. The table records about 380,000 clones, approximately 95% of them present only once. Source material: thymocytes. Source of these receptors: a human donor.

This chain links TRBV5-1 with TRBJ2-7; no firm D call. There are 15 residues in the CDR3. Between the trimmed V and J ends, which lost 0 bases and 0 bases, there was a span of 10 bases. Germline assignment: CDR1 SGHRS and CDR2 YFSETQ. The CDR3 region has the DNA TGCGCCAGCAGCTTGGTATGCGGTGGCTCCTACGAGCAGTACTTC. It is translated as CASSLVCGGSYEQYF.

The chain carries TRBV30 and TRBJ1-5; tentatively, D is TRBD1 (5 bases). Trimming stripped 0 bases from V and 1 base from J, with 10 bases between. In germline, CDR1 is GTSNPN, CDR2 SVGIG (reference sequence). The CDR3 length is 15 residues. The CDR3 DNA sequence: TGTGCCTGGAGTGTGGAGGGGAAAAGCAATCAGCCCCAGCATTTT. It encodes CAWSVEGKSNQPQHF.

J is TRBJ2-7 and V is TRBV27; no reliable D call. CDR3 length equals 10 residues. The germline V gene encodes CDR1 MNHEY and CDR2 SMNVEV (reference sequence). V was cut by 8 bases and J by 2 bases, with 4 bases left in between. As DNA, the CDR3 is TGTGCCAGCGGAGCCTACGAGCAGTACTTC. Translated: CASGAYEQYF.

The chain has TRBV28 and TRBJ2-1; D might be TRBD2 (7 bases). This CDR3 region has 16 residues. Germline V gene data show CDR1 as MDHEN and CDR2 as SYDVKM. Trimming shortened V by 3 bases and J by 8 bases, and 20 bases separated the two germline ends. The CDR3 here is CASSFYVARGRHEQFF. CDR3 bases: TGTGCCAGCAGTTTTTATGTGGCGCGGGGGCGCCATGAGCAGTTCTTC.

The J gene is TRBJ2-7, the V gene TRBV9; 10 positions match TRBD2. The CDR3 runs 15 residues. Trimming at V came to 6 bases and at J to 0 bases, leaving 6 bases not matched to a gene. CDR1 and CDR2 from the germline V gene are SGDLS and YYNGEE. The CDR3 DNA is TGTGCCAGCAACCCTTCTAGCGGGAGCTCCTACGAGCAGTACTTC. This codes for CASNPSSGSSYEQYF. The variable domain in full, completed from reference TRBV9 and TRBJ2-7, reads DSGVTQTPKHLITATGQRVTLRCSPRSGDLSVYWYQQSLDQGLQFLIQYYNGEERAKGNILERFSAQQFPDLHSELNLSSLELGDSALYFCASNPSSGSSYEQYFGPGTRLTVT.

The rearrangement links TRBV19 to TRBJ2-7, with D perhaps TRBD2 (5 bases). The V end was cut by 4 bases, the J end by 4 bases, with 14 bases between. Germline loops: CDR1 LNHDA, CDR2 SQIVND (reference sequence). The CDR3 contains 14 residues. This CDR3 reads CASSTSSRRYEQYF. Here the CDR3 DNA reads TGTGCCAGTAGTACGTCTAGCAGGAGGTACGAGCAGTACTTC. Full variable domain (outside the CDR3, taken from reference TRBV19 and TRBJ2-7): DGGITQSPKYLFRKEGQNVTLSCEQNLNHDAMYWYRQDPGQGLRLIYYSQIVNDFQKGDIAEGYSVSREKKESFPLTVTSAQKNPTAFYLCASSTSSRRYEQYFGPGTRLTVT.

The rearrangement uses TRBV2 and TRBJ1-1; 7 nucleotides match TRBD1. The V segment lost 9 bases and the J segment 2 bases; nucleotides outside the gene matches: 9. Germline V lookup: CDR1 SNHLY, CDR2 FYNNEI. The CDR3 is made up of 14 amino acids. DNA for the CDR3: TGTGCCAGACCTCCCGGACAGGTAAACACTGAAGCTTTCTTT. Translating it yields CARPPGQVNTEAFF.

V is TRBV5-6 and J is TRBJ2-7, with D unresolved. The V gene's germline CDR1 is SGHDT and CDR2 YYEEEE. This CDR3 comprises 13 residues. V lost 1 base and J lost 3, with 8 bases in between. The CDR3 spells CASSLTQLYEQYF. In nucleotides, the CDR3 is TGTGCCAGCAGCTTGACACAGCTCTACGAGCAGTACTTC.

The CDR3 DNA sequence: TGTGCCAGCAGCCTCCGGGACAAAAAAGGCAATGAGCAGTTCTTC. This encodes CASSLRDKKGNEQFF. This chain links TRBV6-1 with TRBJ2-1, with D possibly being TRBD1 (6 bases). CDR3 length: 15 residues. V lost 6 bases to trimming and J lost 6 bases, with 18 bases between them. CDR1 is MNHNS, CDR2 SASEGT, per germline.

This sequence joins TRBV7-9 and TRBJ2-1; TRBD2 agrees at 7 bases. Per germline, CDR1 SEHNR and CDR2 FQNEAQ (reference sequence). This CDR3 is 19 amino acids long. After removal of 0 bases from V and 1 base from J, the junction contained 12 bases not matched to a gene. The CDR3 DNA is TGTGCCAGCAGCTTAGCGATTTGGAGCCTAGCGGCTTCCTACAATGAGCAGTTCTTC. It is translated as CASSLAIWSLAASYNEQFF.

V is TRBV12-1 and J is TRBJ2-7; the D call TRBD1 from the table was never checked on the DNA. TRBV12-1 is reported as a pseudogene. The CDR3 has 15 amino acids. The CDR3 DNA follows: TGTGCCAGCAGCTTTGGCACAGGGCAAACCTACGAGCAGTACTTC. Its translation is CASSFGTGQTYEQYF.

The chain has TRBV14 and TRBJ1-1; unclear D gene. Trimming left V 3 bases short and J 3 bases short, with 5 bases between. This CDR3 contains 12 residues. Germline V gives CDR1 SGHDN, CDR2 FVKESK. CDR3 sequence reads: CASSHRYTEAFF. The CDR3 DNA follows: TGTGCCAGCAGCCACCGTTACACTGAAGCTTTCTTT.

This chain uses TRBV15 with TRBJ1-3; D not resolved. The length of the CDR3 is 18 residues. Germline CDR1 LNHNV, CDR2 YYDKDF (reference sequence). The V end lost 0 bases, the J end lost 0 bases, and 15 bases lay between the germline ends. CDR3 nucleotides: TGTGCCACCAGCAGAGATCGGCCCGTGGGAGACTCTGGAAACACCATATATTTT. It specifies CATSRDRPVGDSGNTIYF.

This sequence joins TRBV5-1 and TRBJ2-1; a possible D gene is TRBD2 (6 bases). In germline, CDR1 is SGHRS, CDR2 YFSETQ. V was trimmed by 4 bases and J by 1 base, leaving 12 bases between them. This CDR3 has 15 residues. The CDR3 loop reads CASSPRDSSYNEQFF. The CDR3 coding sequence is TGCGCCAGCAGCCCCCGGGACTCTTCCTACAATGAGCAGTTCTTC.

The chain couples TRBV7-3 to TRBJ2-1, with 10 bases matching TRBD2. V lost 5 bases to trimming and J lost 7 bases; unmatched junction nucleotides: 17. Germline values: CDR1 SGHTA, CDR2 FQGTGA. There are 18 residues in the CDR3. Written as DNA, the CDR3 is TGTGCCAGCAGCCCCCGGGAGGAAAAGCGGGAGGGAGGGAATGAGCAGTTCTTC. This translates into CASSPREEKREGGNEQFF.

This chain uses TRBV28 with TRBJ2-7; D may be TRBD1 (6 bases). Between the trimmed V and J ends, which lost 8 bases and 2 bases, there was a span of 16 bases. Looked up from germline, CDR1 is MDHEN and CDR2 is SYDVKM. This CDR3 is built from 14 residues. The CDR3 sequence is CASSFEPGAYEQYF. The CDR3 DNA is TGTGCCAGCTCATTTGAGCCAGGGGCCTACGAGCAGTACTTC.

The rearrangement joins TRBV30 to TRBJ2-5, with D possibly TRBD2 on 5 matching bases. CDR1 and CDR2 (germline): GTSNPN, SVGIG (reference sequence). CDR3 length: 15 amino acids. Trimming took off 4 bases at V and 2 bases at J, with 17 bases between the two ends. The CDR3 DNA reads TGTGCCTGGATCCCACCTGGGGAGCCGCAAGAGACCCAGTACTTC. It codes for CAWIPPGEPQETQYF. The variable domain in full, completed from reference TRBV30 and TRBJ2-5, reads SQTIHQWPATLVQPVGSPLSLECTVEGTSNPNLYWYRQAAGRGLQLLFYSVGIGQISSEVPQNLSASRPQDRQFILSSKKLLLSDSGFYLCAWIPPGEPQETQYFGPGTRLLVL.

The rearrangement uses TRBV4-1 and TRBJ2-3; 7 bases agree with TRBD2. J lost 6 bases, V lost 2 bases, and 11 bases had no gene match. The germline V gene has CDR1 MGHRA and CDR2 YSYEKL. CDR3 size: 16 residues. The CDR3 loop is CASSQPRTRGGDTQYF. For the CDR3, the DNA is TGCGCCAGCAGCCAACCGAGGACTAGAGGCGGTGATACGCAGTATTTT.

The chain links TRBV18 to TRBJ2-7; 8 nucleotides match TRBD1. The CDR3 loop spans 17 amino acids. J lost 1 base, V lost 3 bases, and 11 bases had no gene match. From germline, CDR1 is KGHSH and CDR2 LQKENI. CDR3 coding DNA: TGTGCCAGCTCACCGAATAGTAGGGACAGGAGGTCCTACGAGCAGTACTTC. Its translation is CASSPNSRDRRSYEQYF.

The rearrangement uses TRBV6-4 and TRBJ2-3; D not certain. The CDR3 has 12 amino acids. V was trimmed by 1 base and J by 4 bases, leaving 3 bases between them. The germline CDR1 and CDR2 sequences are MRHNA and SNTAGT. The CDR3 protein is CASSDLPDTQYF. The CDR3 nucleotides read TGTGCCAGCAGTGACTTGCCAGATACGCAGTATTTT.

J is TRBJ2-1 and V is TRBV18; D is possibly TRBD1 (6 bases). Trimming left V 6 bases short and J 2 bases short, with 14 bases between. Germline CDR1 is KGHSH and CDR2 is LQKENI. The CDR3 spans 15 residues. This chain's CDR3 is CASSPDGTPYNEQFF. In DNA form, the CDR3 reads TGTGCCAGCTCTCCCGACGGGACACCCTACAATGAGCAGTTCTTC.

The genes are TRBV9 and TRBJ2-1; 11 bases line up with TRBD2. Per germline, CDR1 SGDLS and CDR2 YYNGEE. The CDR3 loop spans 17 amino acids. The V and J ends lost 3 bases and 5 bases, in that order; junction bases with no gene match: 10. CDR3 coding DNA: TGTGCCAGCAGCGCAGTATCGCTAGCGGGGGGCAACAATGAGCAGTTCTTC. It yields the protein CASSAVSLAGGNNEQFF. Full variable domain (rest looked up from reference TRBV9 and TRBJ2-1): DSGVTQTPKHLITATGQRVTLRCSPRSGDLSVYWYQQSLDQGLQFLIQYYNGEERAKGNILERFSAQQFPDLHSELNLSSLELGDSALYFCASSAVSLAGGNNEQFFGPGTRLTVL.

The chain employs TRBV27 and TRBJ1-3; TRBD1 is a possible D gene (6 bases). This CDR3 has 14 amino acids. V lost 8 bases to trimming and J lost 2 bases, with 13 bases between them. Germline lookup yields CDR1 MNHEY and CDR2 SMNVEV (reference sequence). CDR3 sequence: CASGFSGAGNTIYF. The CDR3 nucleotides read TGTGCCAGCGGATTTTCAGGGGCTGGAAACACCATATATTTT.

The chain employs TRBV27 and TRBJ2-1; D remains unclear. This CDR3 has 13 residues. Per the germline V gene, CDR1 is MNHEY and CDR2 is SMNVEV (reference sequence). V shed 3 bases and J shed 6 bases, with 9 bases lying between them. Written as DNA, the CDR3 is TGTGCCAGCAGTTTGGGCAGGAGCAATGAGCAGTTCTTC. Its protein is CASSLGRSNEQFF.

V usage is TRBV7-2 and J usage is TRBJ2-7, with 10 bases aligning to TRBD1. The CDR3 consists of 13 residues. Germline assignment: CDR1 SGHTA and CDR2 FQGNSA. The junction had 4 bases not matched to a gene; V was cut back by 5 bases and J by 6 bases. The CDR3 bases are TGTGCCAGCAGCCCAGGACAGGGGGGCGAGCAGTACTTC. This codes for CASSPGQGGEQYF.